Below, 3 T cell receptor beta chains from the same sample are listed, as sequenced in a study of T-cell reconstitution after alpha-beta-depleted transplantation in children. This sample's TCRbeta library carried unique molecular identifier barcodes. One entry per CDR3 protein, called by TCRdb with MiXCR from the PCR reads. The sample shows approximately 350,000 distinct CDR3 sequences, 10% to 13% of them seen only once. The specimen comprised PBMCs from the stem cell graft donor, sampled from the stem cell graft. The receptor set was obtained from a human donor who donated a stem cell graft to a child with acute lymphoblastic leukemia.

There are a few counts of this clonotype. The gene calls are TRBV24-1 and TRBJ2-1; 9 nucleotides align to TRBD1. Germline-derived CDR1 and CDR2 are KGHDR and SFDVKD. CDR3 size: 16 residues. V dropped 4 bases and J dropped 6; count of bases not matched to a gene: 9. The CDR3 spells CATSDYTGGRRNEQFF. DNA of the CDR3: TGTGCCACCAGTGACTATACAGGGGGCCGTCGCAATGAGCAGTTCTTC.

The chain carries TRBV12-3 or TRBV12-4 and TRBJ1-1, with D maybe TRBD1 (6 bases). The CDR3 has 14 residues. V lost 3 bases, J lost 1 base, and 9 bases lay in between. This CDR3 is CASSFLQGNTEAFF. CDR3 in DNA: TGTGCCAGCAGTTTTTTACAGGGGAACACTGAAGCTTTCTTT.

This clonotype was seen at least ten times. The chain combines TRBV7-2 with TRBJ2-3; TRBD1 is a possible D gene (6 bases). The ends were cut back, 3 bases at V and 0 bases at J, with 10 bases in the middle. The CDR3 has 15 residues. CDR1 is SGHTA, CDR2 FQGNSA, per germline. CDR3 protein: CASSFQGLSTDTQYF. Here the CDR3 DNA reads TGTGCCAGCAGCTTTCAGGGGTTGAGCACAGATACGCAGTATTTT.